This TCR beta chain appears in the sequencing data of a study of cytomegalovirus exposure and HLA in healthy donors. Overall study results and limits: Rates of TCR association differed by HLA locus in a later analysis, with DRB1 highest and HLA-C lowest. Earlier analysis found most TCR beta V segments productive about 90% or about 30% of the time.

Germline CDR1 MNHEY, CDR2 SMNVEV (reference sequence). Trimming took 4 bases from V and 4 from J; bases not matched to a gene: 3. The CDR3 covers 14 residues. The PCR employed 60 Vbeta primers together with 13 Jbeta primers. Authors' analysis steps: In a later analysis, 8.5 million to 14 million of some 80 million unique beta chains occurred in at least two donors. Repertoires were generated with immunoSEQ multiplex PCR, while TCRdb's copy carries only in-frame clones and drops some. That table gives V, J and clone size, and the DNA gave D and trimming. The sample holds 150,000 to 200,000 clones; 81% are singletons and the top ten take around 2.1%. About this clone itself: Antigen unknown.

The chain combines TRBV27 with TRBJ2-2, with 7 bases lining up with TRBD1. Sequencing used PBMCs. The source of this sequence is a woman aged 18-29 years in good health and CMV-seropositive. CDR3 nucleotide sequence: TGTGCCAGCAGTTGGGACAGAGTCACCGGGGAGCTGTTTTTT. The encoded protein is CASSWDRVTGELFF.